These T cell receptor beta chains were read from a single sample in a study of cytomegalovirus exposure and HLA in healthy donors. The assay was immunoSEQ multiplex PCR, and TCRdb's table has in-frame clones only and misses some. The table has 150,000 to 180,000 clones, over 70% seen once. Sequenced sample: PBMCs. These receptors all come from a man between 25 and 39 years old in good health and CMV-seronegative. Each CDR3 is given with its conserved first and last residue. Size is omitted from some rows. Given values are once, few, many or a class for expanded clones.

clone_size: .; v_call: TRBV9; j_call: TRBJ2-3; cdr3_aa: CASNPSGGGTDTQYF
clone_size: .; v_call: TRBV7-8; j_call: TRBJ2-1; cdr3_aa: CASSWAGAPEKQFF
clone_size: few; v_call: TRBV6-6; j_call: TRBJ2-2; cdr3_aa: CASSSGERWDTGELFF
clone_size: .; v_call: TRBV7-2; j_call: TRBJ2-7; cdr3_aa: CASSLEFGGGNEQYF
clone_size: .; v_call: TRBV5-6; j_call: TRBJ2-3; cdr3_aa: CASMMGTGGITDTQYF
clone_size: .; v_call: TRBV5-1; j_call: TRBJ1-2; cdr3_aa: CASSPGTGSGYGYTF
clone_size: .; v_call: TRBV4-2; j_call: TRBJ1-1; cdr3_aa: CASSQVQGITNTEAFF
clone_size: .; v_call: TRBV5-1; j_call: TRBJ2-2; cdr3_aa: CASSPGQGSTGELFF
clone_size: .; v_call: TRBV28; j_call: TRBJ2-7; cdr3_aa: CASGTGYEQYF
clone_size: .; v_call: TRBV28; j_call: TRBJ1-4; cdr3_aa: CASLTMEEEKLFF
clone_size: few; v_call: TRBV5-4; j_call: TRBJ2-7; cdr3_aa: CASSLRDRAGEQYF
clone_size: once; v_call: TRBV7-8; j_call: TRBJ2-7; cdr3_aa: CASSSDGVGLGEQYF
clone_size: .; v_call: TRBV6-5; j_call: TRBJ2-7; cdr3_aa: CASSSTAGTRSYEQYF
clone_size: .; v_call: TRBV2; j_call: TRBJ1-1; cdr3_aa: CASRNMGQGFEAFF
clone_size: .; v_call: TRBV15; j_call: TRBJ1-1; cdr3_aa: CATSKEGTNTEAFF
clone_size: .; v_call: TRBV5-1; j_call: TRBJ2-5; cdr3_aa: CASSLQGTDSGETQYF
clone_size: .; v_call: TRBV27; j_call: TRBJ1-4; cdr3_aa: CASSFRPGGNEKLFF
clone_size: .; v_call: TRBV9; j_call: TRBJ2-1; cdr3_aa: CASSPWLSGNEQFF
clone_size: .; v_call: TRBV4-2; j_call: TRBJ1-5; cdr3_aa: CASSQEQGNQPQHF
clone_size: .; v_call: TRBV5-1; j_call: TRBJ2-1; cdr3_aa: CASSPRLAGGYNEQFF
clone_size: .; v_call: TRBV5-6; j_call: TRBJ2-7; cdr3_aa: CASSLGLAGTYEQYF
clone_size: .; v_call: TRBV7-8; j_call: TRBJ2-5; cdr3_aa: CASSFLTEETQYF
clone_size: .; v_call: TRBV6-1; j_call: TRBJ1-1; cdr3_aa: CASSSGQGTTEAFF
clone_size: .; v_call: TRBV19; j_call: TRBJ1-2; cdr3_aa: CASSLATGILYGYTF
clone_size: .; v_call: TRBV5-1; j_call: TRBJ2-3; cdr3_aa: CASSFLWQGAKTDTQYF
clone_size: .; v_call: TRBV20-1; j_call: TRBJ2-1; cdr3_aa: CSAPLQGEQFF
clone_size: .; v_call: TRBV10-3; j_call: TRBJ2-1; cdr3_aa: CAIMGQTYNEQFF
clone_size: .; v_call: TRBV30; j_call: TRBJ2-2; cdr3_aa: CAWRTGPSNTGELFF
clone_size: .; v_call: TRBV19; j_call: TRBJ2-5; cdr3_aa: CASSISSLAGGETQYF
clone_size: .; v_call: TRBV5-6; j_call: TRBJ2-7; cdr3_aa: CASTGKGLHEQYF
clone_size: .; v_call: TRBV6-1; j_call: TRBJ1-5; cdr3_aa: CASSATGGNQPQHF
clone_size: .; v_call: TRBV2; j_call: TRBJ2-2; cdr3_aa: CASSEITRGGGELFF
clone_size: once; v_call: TRBV5-6; j_call: .; cdr3_aa: CASTSTGGGEQYF
clone_size: .; v_call: TRBV7-7; j_call: TRBJ1-5; cdr3_aa: CASECPGGSNQPQHF
clone_size: .; v_call: TRBV30; j_call: TRBJ1-6; cdr3_aa: CAWRGDRKNSPLNF
clone_size: .; v_call: TRBV6-4; j_call: TRBJ2-2; cdr3_aa: CASSEECSGGLANTGELFF
clone_size: .; v_call: TRBV5-8; j_call: TRBJ1-5; cdr3_aa: CASSLDQGLNQPQHF
clone_size: .; v_call: TRBV9; j_call: TRBJ2-5; cdr3_aa: CASSVAFPGLAGGMEETQYF
clone_size: .; v_call: TRBV6-6; j_call: TRBJ1-1; cdr3_aa: CASNGQGSKTPEAFF
clone_size: .; v_call: TRBV28; j_call: TRBJ2-5; cdr3_aa: CASSSSQETQYF
clone_size: .; v_call: TRBV2; j_call: TRBJ1-1; cdr3_aa: CASMRQVNTEAFF
clone_size: .; v_call: TRBV28; j_call: TRBJ2-7; cdr3_aa: CASGGVAGAEQYF
clone_size: .; v_call: TRBV6-5; j_call: TRBJ2-2; cdr3_aa: CASSSTGTGELFF
clone_size: .; v_call: TRBV5-1; j_call: TRBJ2-5; cdr3_aa: CASSSTGPQETQYF
clone_size: .; v_call: TRBV30; j_call: TRBJ2-5; cdr3_aa: CAWRTPGLARLGETQYF